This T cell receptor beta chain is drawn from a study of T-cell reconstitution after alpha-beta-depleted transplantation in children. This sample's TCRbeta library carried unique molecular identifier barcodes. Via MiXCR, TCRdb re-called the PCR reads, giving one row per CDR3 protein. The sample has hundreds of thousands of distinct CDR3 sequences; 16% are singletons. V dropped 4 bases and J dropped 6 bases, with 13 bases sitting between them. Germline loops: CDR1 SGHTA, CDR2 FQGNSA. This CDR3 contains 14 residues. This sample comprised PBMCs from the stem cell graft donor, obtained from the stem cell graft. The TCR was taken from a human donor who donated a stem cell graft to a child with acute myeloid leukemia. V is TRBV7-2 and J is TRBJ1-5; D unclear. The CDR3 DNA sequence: TGTGCCAGCAGCTCTACAGTTAGAGGTCAGCCCCAGCATTTT. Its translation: CASSSTVRGQPQHF.